Reported below is one T cell receptor (beta chain). The data were obtained in a study of identical twins. The V segment lost 6 bases and the J segment 3 bases; nucleotides outside the gene matches: 4. This CDR3 spans 13 amino acids. Germline V gives CDR1 SQVTM, CDR2 ANQGSEA. TCRdb reanalysed the 5' RACE reads using MiXCR and keeps one entry per CDR3 protein. The data show around 470,000 distinct CDR3 sequences, with around 14% seen just once and 0.52% held by the top ten. The sample was also linked to a second study, of yellow fever vaccine responses in identical twins.

This chain connects TRBV29-1 to TRBJ2-7, with 11 bases fitting TRBD1. This receptor was identified in a woman in her late teens or twenties in good health. The sample was CD4+ T cells sorted from blood. The CDR3 loop is CSVADRGLYEQYF. In nucleotides, the CDR3 is TGCAGCGTAGCGGACAGGGGGCTCTACGAGCAGTACTTC.